One and the same sample provided the 3 T cell receptor beta chains below, sequenced in a study of blood T cell repertoires in COVID-19. Here immunoSEQ multiplex PCR was the method, and the copy in TCRdb shows in-frame clones only, minus some. The table has about 74,000 clones, around nine tenths seen once. Sequencing used peripheral blood. These receptors came from a man in his sixties or seventies with active or convalescent COVID-19.

This chain links TRBV28 with TRBJ1-5; D uncertain. Per the germline V gene, CDR1 is MDHEN and CDR2 is SYDVKM. The CDR3 length is 13 residues. Trimming took 5 bases from V and 8 from J, leaving 13 bases between them. This chain's CDR3 is CASSPDWAKPQHF. The CDR3 DNA sequence: TGTGCCAGCAGTCCGGACTGGGCAAAGCCCCAGCATTTT.

The V and J genes are TRBV29-1 and TRBJ2-5; D possibly corresponds to TRBD1 (6 bases). The CDR3 covers 15 residues. CDR1 is SQVTM and CDR2 is ANQGSEA in the germline V gene. With 2 bases removed from V and 2 bases from J, the gap between germline ends came to 15 bases. The CDR3 loop reads CSVENAGAFQETQYF. The DNA for the CDR3 is TGCAGCGTTGAAAACGCAGGGGCGTTTCAAGAGACCCAGTACTTC.

The chain uses TRBV28 and TRBJ1-1; TRBD1 agrees at 8 bases. Trimming removed 6 bases from V and 3 bases from J; junction bases left unmatched: 9. Germline V gene lookup returns CDR1 MDHEN and CDR2 SYDVKM. The CDR3 contains 15 residues. The CDR3 spells CASRSLGTGDTEAFF. The CDR3 nucleotides are TGTGCCAGCAGATCACTCGGGACAGGCGACACTGAAGCTTTCTTT.